Sequencing of this T cell receptor beta chain was carried out in a study of blood T cell repertoires in COVID-19. Turning to the study itself: The United States, Italy and Spain were the sources of the acute and convalescent COVID-19 samples. From T cells, B-cell-depleted T cells, or PBMCs came the material, which was cDNA or gDNA.

Original data processing: Estimation of nucleated cell counts was performed using reference gene primer amplification. Clones were read by immunoSEQ multiplex PCR, and TCRdb kept only the in-frame ones, dropping some. D and trimming come from the DNA, and the V and J calls and clone size come from that table. The profile covers about 73,000 clones, with about 82% appearing a single time and 1.5% to 2% taken by the ten largest. Germline V gene sequence: CDR1 LNHDA, CDR2 SQIVND (reference sequence). V lost 2 bases, J lost 3 bases, and 6 bases stayed unmatched. The CDR3 is 16 residues long. Material for sequencing was peripheral blood. The V and J genes are TRBV19 and TRBJ2-3, with 9 positions matching TRBD2. The source is an older woman with acute or convalescent COVID-19. The CDR3 DNA is TGTGCCAGTAGTATACCCCTAGCGGGACCAACAGATACGCAGTATTTT. Translating gives CASSIPLAGPTDTQYF. Full variable domain (outside the CDR3, taken from reference TRBV19 and TRBJ2-3): DGGITQSPKYLFRKEGQNVTLSCEQNLNHDAMYWYRQDPGQGLRLIYYSQIVNDFQKGDIAEGYSVSREKKESFPLTVTSAQKNPTAFYLCASSIPLAGPTDTQYFGPGTRLTVL.